The next 15 T cell receptor beta chains were all read from a single sample in a study of Ad26.COV2.S vaccination and SARS-CoV-2 variants. Profiling relied on immunoSEQ multiplex PCR, and the TCRdb table lists in-frame clones only, not all of them. The sample contains about 680,000 clones, 89% of which appear only once. Sample treatment: 15 to 20 received Ad26.COV2.S at low or high dose, single or two shots; about 5 received placebo; per-sample allocation not given. The samples were gathered on day 63 after the first injection of vaccine or placebo. The sample was peripheral blood, taken in a trial of Ad26.COV2.S vaccine versus placebo. The source of these receptors is a person aged 18 to 59 who received the Ad26.COV2.S COVID-19 vaccine or a placebo.

The rearrangement links TRBV2 to TRBJ1-5, with a tentative D call TRBD1 (5 bases). This CDR3 has 14 residues. V was clipped by 3 bases and J by 3 bases, with 9 bases between them. CDR1 is SNHLY, CDR2 FYNNEI, per germline. Here the CDR3 reads CASSDGANNQPQHF. As DNA, the CDR3 is TGTGCCAGCAGTGATGGGGCCAACAATCAGCCCCAGCATTTT.

V and J are TRBV19 and TRBJ1-1, with TRBD1 matching 8 bases. The germline V gene has CDR1 LNHDA and CDR2 SQIVND (reference sequence). Germline trimming cut 6 bases from V and 1 base from J; bases unmatched to any gene: 4. This CDR3 is built from 14 residues. CDR3 DNA: TGTGCCAGTAGACCGGACAGGGCGAACACTGAAGCTTTCTTT. It yields the protein CASRPDRANTEAFF.

This chain joins TRBV2 and TRBJ2-2; TRBD1 matches 7 bases. This CDR3 is 15 amino acids long. Germline CDR1 reads SNHLY; CDR2 reads FYNNEI. V shed 5 bases, J shed 1 base, and the junction held 4 bases outside the gene matches. CDR3 sequence: CASSKDRRNTGELFF. The CDR3 DNA sequence: TGTGCCAGCAGTAAGGACAGGAGGAACACCGGGGAGCTGTTTTTT.

Concerning this clone itself: One end of the junction fails to match germline, which may point to a read error. The gene calls are TRBV7-7 and TRBJ2-1; the match to TRBD2 covers 8 bases. CDR1 is SSHAT and CDR2 is FNYEAQ in the germline V gene (reference sequence). The CDR3 length is 14 residues. CDR3 bases: TGTGCTAGCAGCTTAGCGGGAACTGGCAATGAGCAGTTCTTC. Amino acid sequence: CASSLAGTGNEQFF.

The chain carries TRBV7-6 and TRBJ2-7; tentatively, D is TRBD1 (6 bases). The germline V gene encodes CDR1 SGHVS and CDR2 FNYEAQ. V dropped 1 base and J dropped 6 bases, with 13 bases sitting between them. The CDR3 is 14 amino acids. Here the CDR3 reads CASSLEWTVTEQYF. The CDR3 DNA reads as TGTGCCAGCAGCTTAGAATGGACAGTTACCGAGCAGTACTTC.

V usage is TRBV3-1 (or the pseudogene TRBV3-2) and J usage is TRBJ2-5; TRBD2 aligns across 7 bases. V lost 1 base and J lost 5; bases outside the gene matches: 10. This CDR3 spans 16 amino acids. CDR1 is LGHDT, CDR2 YNNKEL, per germline (reference sequence). Here the CDR3 reads CASSQVGGRGSETQYF. Written as DNA, the CDR3 is TGTGCCAGCAGCCAAGTAGGCGGGAGAGGGAGCGAGACCCAGTACTTC.

This chain uses TRBV19 with TRBJ2-3; tentatively, D is TRBD2 (5 bases). Trimming removed 0 bases at V and 2 bases at J, with 12 bases between. The CDR3 sequence is 16 residues long. CDR1 is LNHDA, CDR2 SQIVND, per germline (reference sequence). CDR3 coding DNA: TGTGCCAGTAGTATAGATCTCGCGGGCCTCACAGATACGCAGTATTTT. This encodes CASSIDLAGLTDTQYF.

CDR3 residues: CASSLQGAGTDTQYF. CDR3 sequence (DNA): TGTGCCAGCAGCTTACAGGGTGCGGGCACAGATACGCAGTATTTT. This chain links TRBV5-4 with TRBJ2-3; TRBD1 might be the D (6 bases). V was cut by 2 bases and J by 1 base, with 11 bases left in between. In germline, CDR1 is SGHNT, CDR2 YYREEE (reference sequence). The CDR3 totals 15 residues.

The chain recombines TRBV3-1 (or the pseudogene TRBV3-2) with TRBJ1-5; D is perhaps TRBD1 (5 bases). Germline V lookup: CDR1 LGHDT, CDR2 YNNKEL (reference sequence). The CDR3 has 17 residues. Trimming stripped 0 bases from V and 0 bases from J, with 12 bases between. The CDR3 DNA reads as TGTGCCAGCAGCCAAGATGGGGGTGGTTATAGCAATCAGCCCCAGCATTTT. Translated, it gives CASSQDGGGYSNQPQHF.

The rearrangement joins TRBV7-3 to TRBJ2-3, with D unclear. V lost 5 bases, J lost 2 bases, and 11 bases lay in between. CDR1 is SGHTA, CDR2 FQGTGA, per germline. This CDR3 has 14 amino acids. The CDR3 protein is CASSPSMATDTQYF. The DNA for the CDR3 is TGTGCCAGCAGCCCATCAATGGCCACAGATACGCAGTATTTT.

This chain joins TRBV5-1 and TRBJ2-5; maybe TRBD2 (7 bases). This CDR3 is built from 14 residues. The germline CDR1 and CDR2 sequences are SGHRS and YFSETQ. V was trimmed by 4 bases and J by 4 bases, leaving 14 bases between them. CDR3 residues: CASSAVGGPETQYF. DNA of the CDR3: TGCGCCAGCAGCGCGGTCGGGGGGCCAGAGACCCAGTACTTC.

The chain carries TRBV2 and TRBJ1-2; tentatively, D is TRBD1 (5 bases). Germline V gene sequence: CDR1 SNHLY, CDR2 FYNNEI. The CDR3 spans 14 residues. Trimming pared 10 bases from V and 6 bases from J, leaving 21 bases between. CDR3 amino acids: CATSRVGTSDGYTF. In DNA form, the CDR3 reads TGTGCCACCTCAAGGGTGGGGACCTCTGATGGCTACACCTTC.

The V gene is TRBV6-5, the J gene TRBJ1-1; D may be TRBD1 (5 bases). The CDR3 loop spans 16 amino acids. Germline V CDR1 and CDR2: MNHEY, SVGAGI. Trimming took off 6 bases at V and 1 base at J, with 18 bases between the two ends. The CDR3 loop is CASRYLRGGANTEAFF. As DNA, the CDR3 is TGTGCCAGCAGATACCTTCGTGGAGGGGCGAACACTGAAGCTTTCTTT.

In regard to this clone: One end of the junction does not line up with germline, which may come from a read error. This chain joins TRBV4-2 and TRBJ2-4, with TRBD2 matching 8 bases. Per the germline V gene, CDR1 is LGHNA and CDR2 is YNFKEQ. The CDR3 has 13 residues. CDR3: CASSQGAGGYVNF. The CDR3 bases are TGTGCCAGCAGCCAAGGGGCGGGGGGCTACGTGAACTTC.

The CDR3 DNA is TGCAGCGTTCGACAGGGGGCCGGGGAGCTGTTTTTT. It codes for CSVRQGAGELFF. V usage is TRBV29-1 and J usage is TRBJ2-2; 9 bases line up with TRBD1. Per the germline V gene, CDR1 is SQVTM and CDR2 is ANQGSEA. The CDR3 runs to 12 residues. V lost 5 bases, J lost 6 bases, and 1 base stayed unmatched.